This paragraph covers one T cell receptor beta chain sequence. These data belong to a study of T cell changes during pregnancy in multiple sclerosis. V lost 4 bases and J 0 bases, leaving 16 bases between the germline ends. This CDR3 spans 17 amino acids. Germline V CDR1 and CDR2: SGHAT, FQNNGV. The protocol was immunoSEQ multiplex PCR, while the TCRdb copy is restricted to in-frame clones and leaves out a portion. The sample carries fewer than 25,000 clones, around nine tenths recorded once. This chain uses TRBV11-2 with TRBJ2-1; D remains unclear. Source: CD4+ T cells from peripheral blood mononuclear cells, taken in the second trimester of pregnancy. The clonotype originates from a female donor in good health, enrolled as a control in a pregnancy study. The DNA of the CDR3 is TGTGCCAGCAGCTCGAGCTGGGCCGGTAGCTCCTACAATGAGCAGTTCTTC. Its protein product is CASSSSWAGSSYNEQFF. The variable domain in full, with the rest retrieved from reference TRBV11-2 and TRBJ2-1, is EAGVAQSPRYKIIEKRQSVAFWCNPISGHATLYWYQQILGQGPKLLIQFQNNGVVDDSQLPKDRFSAERLKGVDSTLKIQPAKLEDSAVYLCASSSSWAGSSYNEQFFGPGTRLTVL.